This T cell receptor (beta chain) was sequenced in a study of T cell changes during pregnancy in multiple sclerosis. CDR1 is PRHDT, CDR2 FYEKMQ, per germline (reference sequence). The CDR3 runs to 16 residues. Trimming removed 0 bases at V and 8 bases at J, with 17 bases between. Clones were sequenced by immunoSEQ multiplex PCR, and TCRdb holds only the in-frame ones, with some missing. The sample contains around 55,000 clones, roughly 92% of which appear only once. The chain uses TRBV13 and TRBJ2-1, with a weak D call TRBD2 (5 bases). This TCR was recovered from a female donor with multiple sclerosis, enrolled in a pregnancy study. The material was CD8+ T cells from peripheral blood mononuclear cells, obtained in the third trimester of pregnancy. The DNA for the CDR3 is TGTGCCAGCAGCTTAGGCCTAAAAGGGATCGGGGATGAGCAGTTCTTC. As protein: CASSLGLKGIGDEQFF.